One sample yielded the 23 T cell receptor beta chains listed below, sequenced in a study of human T cells and chemical hapten exposure. Regarding time point: patch test 1, 2 weeks after DPC sensitization. Treatment given: therapeutic diphenylcyclopropenone sensitization with weekly scalp DPC. Total RNA was extracted from unfractionated whole blood. TCRdb re-derived calls from the RACE reads in MiXCR, one entry per CDR3 protein. The top ten hold about 26% of the sample, which has 40,000 or so distinct CDR3 sequences, over 3.5% seen once. Sequenced material: whole blood, taken in connection with sensitization to the hapten diphenylcyclopropenone (DPC). The receptors were sampled from a man aged 50 to 60 with alopecia areata. Some clones in this sample may be carry-over from other donors' samples.

This clonotype showed up many times. The V gene is TRBV6-2 or TRBV6-3, the J gene TRBJ1-6; possible D gene TRBD1, 6 bases. V was cut by 6 bases and J by 7 bases, with 19 bases left in between. The CDR3 spans 16 residues. CDR1 and CDR2 from the germline V gene are MNHEY and SVGEGT. As DNA, the CDR3 is TGTGCCAGCAGAAATGGACAGCAGCACTCCAATTCACCCCTCCACTTT. Protein product: CASRNGQQHSNSPLHF.

The gene calls are TRBV4-2 and TRBJ1-4; D remains ambiguous. The V gene lost 2 bases and the J gene lost 0 bases, with 10 bases spanning the gap. CDR1 and CDR2 (germline): LGHNA, YNFKEQ. The CDR3 is made up of 16 amino acids. The CDR3 bases are TGTGCCAGCAGCCAATTTAACCGTGCAACTAATGAAAAACTGTTTTTT. Encoded protein: CASSQFNRATNEKLFF.

This clonotype showed up many times. The chain is built from TRBV12-3 or TRBV12-4 and TRBJ1-5; D is unclear. This CDR3 region has 16 residues. Between the trimmed V and J ends, which lost 3 bases and 1 base, there was a span of 13 bases. CDR3 in DNA: TGTGCCAGCAGTTTCGGTGGCGTGTTAAGCAATCAGCCCCAGCATTTT. Its translation is CASSFGGVLSNQPQHF.

This clonotype showed up many times. The chain carries TRBV7-9 and TRBJ1-4, with a possible D match to TRBD1 (5 bases). This CDR3 comprises 12 residues. From germline, CDR1 is SEHNR and CDR2 FQNEAQ (reference sequence). V lost 6 bases, J lost 12 bases, and 14 bases lay in between. The CDR3 DNA reads TGTGCCAGCAGTCCGACAGCCCTCCAACTGTTTTTT. This sequence encodes CASSPTALQLFF.

This chain connects TRBV20-1 to TRBJ1-4, with a tentative D call TRBD1 (6 bases). The CDR3 is 15 amino acids. Looked up from germline, CDR1 is DFQATT and CDR2 is SNEGSKA (reference sequence). Trimming took off 0 bases at V and 6 bases at J, with 14 bases between the two ends. Written as DNA, the CDR3 is TGCAGTGCTAGAGATGACGGGGGCGAGGATGAAAAACTGTTTTTT. The encoded protein is CSARDDGGEDEKLFF.

This clonotype occurred many times. This chain links TRBV28 with TRBJ2-7, with TRBD2 identical over 9 bases. The CDR3 has 16 amino acids. From germline, CDR1 is MDHEN and CDR2 SYDVKM. The junction had 11 bases not matched to a gene; V was cut back by 5 bases and J by 3 bases. CDR3: CASSGFRAGGGYEQYF. The CDR3 DNA follows: TGTGCCAGCAGTGGTTTCCGGGCGGGAGGGGGCTACGAGCAGTACTTC. Full variable domain (rest looked up from reference TRBV28 and TRBJ2-7): DVKVTQSSRYLVKRTGEKVFLECVQDMDHENMFWYRQDPGLGLRLIYFSYDVKMKEKGDIPEGYSVSREKKERFSLILESASTNQTSMYLCASSGFRAGGGYEQYFGPGTRLTVT.

This clonotype came up many times. The gene calls are TRBV10-2 and TRBJ1-1, with D possibly matching TRBD1 (5 bases). Germline V lookup: CDR1 WSHSY, CDR2 SAAADI. V was pared by 10 bases and J by 1 base, with 10 bases between. The CDR3 sequence is 12 residues long. The CDR3 loop is CATGTPNTEAFF. The DNA for the CDR3 is TGCGCCACCGGGACCCCGAACACTGAAGCTTTCTTT.

Regarding this clonotype: This may come from a read error, since a much larger clone is one base off. Likely a read error: the CDR3 ends without its conserved phenylalanine or tryptophan. The CDR3 here is CATSDTKGGPLYEQYS. The CDR3, as DNA: TGTGCCACCAGTGACACCAAAGGGGGTCCCCTCTACGAGCAGTACTCC. The rearrangement joins TRBV24-1 to TRBJ2-7, with TRBD1 as a possible D gene (6 bases). The CDR3 covers 16 residues. V gave up 4 bases and J gave up 3 bases, with 18 bases separating them. Germline values: CDR1 KGHDR, CDR2 SFDVKD.

Many counts were recorded for this clonotype. This chain uses TRBV20-1 with TRBJ1-4, with no clear D. V dropped 0 bases and J dropped 2 bases, with 10 bases sitting between them. The CDR3 totals 15 residues. CDR1 DFQATT and CDR2 SNEGSKA come from the germline V gene (reference sequence). CDR3 sequence: CSARDWEGTNEKLFF. DNA for the CDR3: TGCAGTGCTAGAGATTGGGAAGGCACTAATGAAAAACTGTTTTTT.

This clonotype appeared many times. The genes are TRBV28 and TRBJ2-4; 13 bases match TRBD2. The CDR3 runs 18 residues. V trimming: 5 bases; J trimming: 0 bases; junction bases outside the gene matches: 7. The V gene's germline CDR1 is MDHEN and CDR2 SYDVKM. The CDR3 nucleotides are TGTGCCAGCAGTCTAACTAGCGGGAGGGCCCTAGCCAAAAACATTCAGTACTTC. Encoded protein: CASSLTSGRALAKNIQYF.

There are many counts of this clonotype. The V call is TRBV3-1, the J call TRBJ2-1; D is possibly TRBD1 (5 bases). Germline loops: CDR1 LGHDT, CDR2 YNNKEL (reference sequence). The CDR3 covers 12 residues. Trimming left V 4 bases short and J 9 bases short, with 10 bases between. CDR3 sequence: CASSPPQGEQFF. CDR3 in DNA: TGTGCCAGCAGCCCCCCGCAGGGTGAGCAGTTCTTC.

This clonotype was seen at least ten times. The chain uses TRBV3-1 and TRBJ1-6, with TRBD1 matching over 10 bases. Trimming took 4 bases from V and 9 from J; bases not matched to a gene: 6. Germline lookup yields CDR1 LGHDT and CDR2 YNNKEL (reference sequence). This CDR3 is 15 amino acids long. CDR3 protein: CASSPRDRGGSPLHF. The CDR3 region has the DNA TGTGCCAGCAGCCCCCGGGACAGGGGAGGTTCACCCCTCCACTTT.

This clonotype was seen many times. The rearrangement links TRBV11-2 to TRBJ1-5; a weak D match, TRBD1 (5 bases). The V and J ends lost 1 base and 4 bases respectively, with 5 bases between them. This CDR3 spans 13 amino acids. Germline lookup yields CDR1 SGHAT and CDR2 FQNNGV. In DNA, the CDR3 is TGTGCCAGCAGCTTAGCAGGGAATCAGCCCCAGCATTTT. Translated, it gives CASSLAGNQPQHF.

This clonotype appeared many times. This rearrangement joins TRBV7-2 to TRBJ2-3; the match to TRBD2 covers 9 bases. Trimming removed 1 base from V and 4 bases from J; junction bases left unmatched: 6. This CDR3 is 16 amino acids long. In germline, CDR1 is SGHTA, CDR2 FQGNSA. This CDR3 is CASSLVGSGSSDTQYF. CDR3 nucleotides: TGTGCCAGCAGCTTAGTGGGTAGCGGGAGTTCAGATACGCAGTATTTT.

This clonotype was recorded at least ten times. The chain links TRBV28 to TRBJ2-2; 11 bases are a match to TRBD2. CDR1 and CDR2 (germline): MDHEN, SYDVKM. The CDR3 totals 17 residues. The J segment lost 2 bases and the V segment lost 3 bases, leaving 5 bases of the junction unmatched. The CDR3 DNA sequence: TGTGCCAGCAGTTTGCTAGCGGGAGGAGTAAACACCGGGGAGCTGTTTTTT. This encodes CASSLLAGGVNTGELFF.

The table lists this clonotype with many counts. V and J are TRBV28 and TRBJ2-4; D is uncertain. In germline, CDR1 is MDHEN, CDR2 SYDVKM. This CDR3 is 12 amino acids long. V lost 2 bases and J 8 bases, leaving 7 bases between the germline ends. The CDR3 loop is CASSLLFDIQYF. CDR3 coding DNA: TGTGCCAGCAGTTTACTCTTTGACATTCAGTACTTC.

Many counts were recorded for this clonotype. One end of the junction fails to match germline, which may point to a read error. The chain links TRBV6-2 or TRBV6-3 to TRBJ1-5; TRBD1 aligns across 12 bases. This CDR3 is built from 19 residues. CDR1 is MNHEY and CDR2 is SVGEGT in the germline V gene. In DNA form, the CDR3 reads TGTGCCAGCAGTGCGCCGGGACAGGGGGCCGGTTATAGCAATCGGCCCCAGCATTTT. This sequence encodes CASSAPGQGAGYSNRPQHF.

This clonotype was counted at least ten times. J is TRBJ2-7 and V is TRBV20-1, with a tentative D call TRBD2 (6 bases). Germline-derived CDR1 and CDR2 are DFQATT and SNEGSKA (reference sequence). The V end was cut by 5 bases, the J end by 0 bases, with 11 bases between. The CDR3 is 13 residues long. The CDR3 spells CSAYSGLSYEQYF. Here the CDR3 DNA reads TGCAGTGCTTACTCGGGACTCTCCTACGAGCAGTACTTC.

At least ten counts were recorded for this clonotype. J is TRBJ1-2 and V is TRBV16; D is unresolved. Germline V gives CDR1 KGHSY, CDR2 FQNENV. The CDR3 sequence is 14 residues long. V shed 0 bases and J shed 4 bases, with 9 bases lying between them. This CDR3 reads CASSQSYAFYGYTF. The CDR3 DNA reads as TGTGCCAGCAGCCAATCTTACGCCTTCTATGGCTACACCTTC.

This clonotype occurred many times. This chain uses TRBV7-2 with TRBJ2-1; D is unclear. Germline-derived CDR1 and CDR2 are SGHTA and FQGNSA. The ends were cut back, 3 bases at V and 8 bases at J, with 8 bases in the middle. The CDR3 loop spans 12 amino acids. Written as DNA, the CDR3 is TGTGCCAGCAGCTTTAATTCGGATGAGCAGTTCTTC. Translated: CASSFNSDEQFF.

This sequence joins TRBV3-1 and TRBJ1-1; a weak D match, TRBD1 (5 bases). The CDR3 spans 14 residues. Germline V CDR1 and CDR2: LGHDT, YNNKEL (reference sequence). V lost 4 bases and J lost 1, with 10 bases in between. The CDR3 sequence: CASSPGPTNTEAFF. Here the CDR3 DNA reads TGTGCCAGCAGCCCGGGACCCACGAACACTGAAGCTTTCTTT.

This clonotype was recorded at least ten times. The chain couples TRBV19 to TRBJ2-7, with D hard to call. Trimming took off 3 bases at V and 3 bases at J, with 12 bases between the two ends. Germline V gene lookup returns CDR1 LNHDA and CDR2 SQIVND (reference sequence). This CDR3 has 14 amino acids. CDR3 DNA sequence: TGTGCCAGTAGTATCCCGGACGCCATCTACGAGCAGTACTTC. Amino acid sequence: CASSIPDAIYEQYF.

This clonotype was counted at least ten times. DNA for the CDR3: TGCAGCGTTTTACAGGGGGCCCTATCCACAGATACGCAGTATTTT. This encodes CSVLQGALSTDTQYF. This sequence joins TRBV29-1 and TRBJ2-3; 9 positions match TRBD1. The V segment lost 5 bases and the J segment 2 bases; nucleotides outside the gene matches: 8. Germline V gives CDR1 SQVTM, CDR2 ANQGSEA. The CDR3 contains 15 residues.